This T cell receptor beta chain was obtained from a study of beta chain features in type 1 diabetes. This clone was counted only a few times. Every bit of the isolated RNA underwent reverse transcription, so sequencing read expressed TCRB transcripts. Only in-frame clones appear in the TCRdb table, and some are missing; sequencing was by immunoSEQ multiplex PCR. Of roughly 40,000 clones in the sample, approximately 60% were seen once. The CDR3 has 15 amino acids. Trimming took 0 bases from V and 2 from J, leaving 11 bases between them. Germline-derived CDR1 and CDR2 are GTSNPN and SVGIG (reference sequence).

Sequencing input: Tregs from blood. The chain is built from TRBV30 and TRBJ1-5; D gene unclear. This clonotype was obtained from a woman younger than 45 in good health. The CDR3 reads CAWSVRGLGNQPQHF. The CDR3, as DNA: TGTGCCTGGAGTGTACGTGGGCTGGGCAATCAGCCCCAGCATTTT.